What follows is one TCR beta chain and its context. What antigen it recognizes has not been identified. Nothing much larger sits one base from this clone, and base qualities are not available. Another Seattle source contributed samples from volunteer blood donors who had recovered from COVID-19. Each collaborating institution followed its own protocols to collect whole blood in K2EDTA tubes. For TCRbeta analysis, collaborator samples were shipped as frozen whole blood, as isolated PBMCs, or as DNA extracted from either sample type. The CDR3 numbers 13 residues from cysteine through phenylalanine. The kept DNA is CDR3 alone, 39 bases in frame from the first base. At the junction V is shortened by 6 bases and J by 6 bases, with 12 bases in between. As encoded in the germline V gene, CDR1 is MNHEY while CDR2 is SVGAGI. TCRbeta CDR3 regions were amplified from genomic DNA by means of the immunoSEQ Assay, a bias-controlled multiplex PCR. As for how the authors treated the data: The number of nucleated cells in each sample was estimated from the amplification of reference gene primers within the assay. Sequence reads were collapsed and filtered to measure the absolute abundance of every unique TCRbeta CDR3 rearrangement. Productive Simpson clonality was computed per sample as the square root of Simpson's diversity index over productive rearrangements. This immuneACCESS table, as held by TCRdb, lists in-frame sequences with V and J called but not all clones. Of the missing ones, under half trace to an unresolved V gene in checked studies; the others have no known cause. V and J calls and clone size are those listed in that table; D and trimming were worked out from the DNA. Across this sample there are 250,000 to 300,000 clones, with approximately 87% seen only once. Under 5.5% of the sample rests with the top ten.

This record belongs to a study of blood T cell repertoires in COVID-19 (dated by TCRdb to about 2020). With respect to the entire study: The collaborator samples originated in the United States, Italy and Spain and spanned the acute and convalescent phases of COVID-19. The repertoires were released in a freely available public database intended as a resource for research on the immune response to SARS-CoV-2. The prospective study material was composed of cDNA or gDNA derived from T cells, B-cell-depleted T cells, or PBMCs. The dataset comprised deeply sampled blood TCRbeta repertoires from subjects exposed to, actively infected with, or recovered from COVID-19. The sample metadata nearly always contained a de-identified subject ID, COVID-19 status, age in years and sex. Samples were obtained from the ongoing ImmuneRACE study (first 160 participants) and from about 1,300 subjects provided by 6 global collaborators. HLA class I and class II types, where available, came from metadata supplied by the sample provider rather than from assay-based typing.

Broader findings and caveats from the paper: How much clinical and demographic metadata was included differed by source and by participant, and the metadata was provided uncurated.

The sequenced material came from peripheral blood. The source of this sequence is a man aged 55 to 70 who had recovered from COVID-19. Rearrangement joined TRBV6-5 to TRBJ1-5; possibly the D gene is TRBD1, per 6 matching bases. The CDR3 amino acid sequence is: CASRTGRGQPQHF. Here is the DNA: TGTGCCAGCAGGACAGGACGGGGTCAGCCCCAGCATTTT.